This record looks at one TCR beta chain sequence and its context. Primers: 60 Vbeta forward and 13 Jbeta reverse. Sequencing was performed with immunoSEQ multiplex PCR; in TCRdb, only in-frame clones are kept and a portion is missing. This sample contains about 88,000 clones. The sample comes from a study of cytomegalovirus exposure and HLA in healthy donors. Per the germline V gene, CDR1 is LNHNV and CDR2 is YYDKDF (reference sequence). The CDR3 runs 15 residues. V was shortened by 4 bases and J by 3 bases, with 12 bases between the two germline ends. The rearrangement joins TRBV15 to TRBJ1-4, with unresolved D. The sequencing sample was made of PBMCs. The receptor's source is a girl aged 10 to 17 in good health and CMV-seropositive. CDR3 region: CATSTYPAANEKLFF. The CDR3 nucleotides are TGTGCCACCAGCACATATCCGGCGGCTAATGAAAAACTGTTTTTT.